This T cell receptor (beta chain) is from a study of T cells in Graves' hyperthyroidism and ophthalmopathy. Study-level background: Peripheral blood draws took place at initial diagnosis, ahead of any treatment.

Between the trimmed V and J ends, which lost 0 bases and 8 bases, there was a span of 10 bases. CDR1 and CDR2 (germline): SGHDN, FVKESK. This CDR3 has 13 residues. TCR beta CDR3 regions were amplified from RNA transcripts. HTBI primers were the set used in a first-round RT-PCR of the TCR CDR3. From the multiplex PCR reads, TCRdb called clonotypes with MiXCR, one entry per CDR3 protein. The table shows about 530,000 distinct CDR3 sequences, with under 20% occurring only once. The study included ophthalmopathy patients with Clinical Activity Score at least 3, NOSPECS grade at least 4 and duration under 3 months. Regarding the study as a whole: Most thyroid-expanded clonotypes above 0.001 were also found in blood. Ophthalmopathy prediction by the model preceded onset by a median roughly 6.3 months.

This clonotype was recorded a few times. Its target is not known. The clonotype originates from a woman aged 18-35 years with Graves' ophthalmopathy. This rearrangement joins TRBV14 to TRBJ1-2; no firm D call. Sequenced sample: blood. The CDR3 DNA reads TGTGCCAGCAGCCAAGATAAACAATGGGGCTACACCTTC. Translated: CASSQDKQWGYTF.